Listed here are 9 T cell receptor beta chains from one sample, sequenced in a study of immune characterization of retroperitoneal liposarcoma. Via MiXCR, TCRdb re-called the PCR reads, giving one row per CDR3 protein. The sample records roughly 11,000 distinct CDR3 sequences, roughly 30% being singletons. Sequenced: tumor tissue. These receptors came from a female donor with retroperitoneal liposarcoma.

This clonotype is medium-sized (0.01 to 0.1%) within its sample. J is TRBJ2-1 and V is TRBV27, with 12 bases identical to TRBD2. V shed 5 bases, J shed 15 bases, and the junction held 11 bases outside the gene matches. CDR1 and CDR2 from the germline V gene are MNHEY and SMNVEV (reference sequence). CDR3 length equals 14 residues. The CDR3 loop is CASSPARTSGTLFF. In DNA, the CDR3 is TGTGCCAGCAGTCCCGCTCGGACTAGCGGGACTCTGTTCTTC.

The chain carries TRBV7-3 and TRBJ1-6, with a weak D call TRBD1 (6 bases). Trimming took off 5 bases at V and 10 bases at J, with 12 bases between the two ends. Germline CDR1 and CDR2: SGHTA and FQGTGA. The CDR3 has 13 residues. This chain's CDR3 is CASSIRGGSPLHF. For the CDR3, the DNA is TGTGCCAGCAGCATCAGGGGAGGGTCACCCCTCCACTTT.

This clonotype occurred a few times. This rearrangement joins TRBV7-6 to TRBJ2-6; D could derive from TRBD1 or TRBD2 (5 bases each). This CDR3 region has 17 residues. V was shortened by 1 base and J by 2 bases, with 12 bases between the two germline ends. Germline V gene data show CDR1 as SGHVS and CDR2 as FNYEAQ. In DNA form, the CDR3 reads TGTGCCAGCAGCTTAGGAGGGGTGGGGGCTGGGGCCAACGTCCTGACTTTC. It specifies CASSLGGVGAGANVLTF.

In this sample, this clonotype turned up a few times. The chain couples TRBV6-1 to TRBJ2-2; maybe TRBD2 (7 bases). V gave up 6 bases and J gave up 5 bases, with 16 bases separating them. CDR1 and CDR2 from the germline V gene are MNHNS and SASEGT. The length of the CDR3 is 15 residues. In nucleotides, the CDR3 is TGTGCCAGCAGCCCCCGGGGAGGGGGAACCGGGGAGCTGTTTTTT. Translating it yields CASSPRGGGTGELFF.

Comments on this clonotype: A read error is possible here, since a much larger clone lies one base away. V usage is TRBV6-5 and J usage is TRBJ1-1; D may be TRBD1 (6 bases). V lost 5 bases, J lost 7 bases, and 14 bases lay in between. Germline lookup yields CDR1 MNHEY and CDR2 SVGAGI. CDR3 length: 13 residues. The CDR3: CASSEWGQIEAFF. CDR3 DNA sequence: TGTGCCAGCAGTGAGTGGGGGCAGATTGAAGCTTTCTTT.

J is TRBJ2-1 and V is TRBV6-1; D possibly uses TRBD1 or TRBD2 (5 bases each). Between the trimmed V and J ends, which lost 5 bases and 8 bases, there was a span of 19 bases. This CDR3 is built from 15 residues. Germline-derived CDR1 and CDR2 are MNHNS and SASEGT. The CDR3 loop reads CASSHRGEPGDEQFF. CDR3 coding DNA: TGTGCCAGCAGTCATCGGGGCGAGCCAGGCGATGAGCAGTTCTTC.

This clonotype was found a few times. Here the CDR3 DNA reads TGCGCCAGCAGTGACAGGTCCTACAATGAGCAGTACTTC. As protein: CASSDRSYNEQYF. The rearrangement joins TRBV10-1 to TRBJ2-7; no reliable D call. Per germline, CDR1 WNHNN and CDR2 SYGVQD (reference sequence). The CDR3 sequence is 13 residues long. V was trimmed by 3 bases and J by 7 bases, leaving 13 bases between them.

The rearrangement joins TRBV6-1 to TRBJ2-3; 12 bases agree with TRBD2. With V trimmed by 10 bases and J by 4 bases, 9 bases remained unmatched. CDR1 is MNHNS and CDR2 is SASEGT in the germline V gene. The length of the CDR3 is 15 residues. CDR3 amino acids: CATLRTSGISDTQYF. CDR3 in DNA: TGTGCCACCCTCAGGACTAGCGGGATCTCAGATACGCAGTATTTT.

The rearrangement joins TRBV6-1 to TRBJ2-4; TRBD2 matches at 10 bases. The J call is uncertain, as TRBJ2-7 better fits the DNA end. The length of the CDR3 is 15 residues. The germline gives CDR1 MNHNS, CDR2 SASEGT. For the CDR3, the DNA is TGTGCCAGCAGACTGACTAGCGGGTTCACCTACGAGCAGTACTTC. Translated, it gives CASRLTSGFTYEQYF.